This T cell receptor beta chain was sequenced in a study of blood T cells in healthy people across ages. V lost 5 bases, J lost 7 bases, and 17 bases stayed unmatched. Germline V gene data show CDR1 as SGHVS and CDR2 as FNYEAQ. The CDR3 runs to 16 residues. The second PCR ran 7 to 11 cycles with a sample-barcoded 5' primer and J-beta primers. TCRdb analysed the 5' RACE reads with MiXCR anew, one entry per CDR3 protein. The data hold roughly 1,500,000 distinct CDR3 sequences, with approximately 32% observed a single time. This clonotype came up a few times. This receptor was taken from a woman aged 25 to 39 in good health. This sequence joins TRBV7-6 and TRBJ2-7; 7 nucleotides line up with TRBD1. Sequenced: blood. This chain's CDR3 is CASSPEGAPPLREQYF. CDR3 nucleotide sequence: TGTGCCAGCAGCCCAGAGGGGGCCCCTCCTCTCAGAGAGCAGTACTTC. Together with reference TRBV7-6 and TRBJ2-7, the CDR3 gives the full variable domain: GAGVSQSPRYKVTKRGQDVALRCDPISGHVSLYWYRQALGQGPEFLTYFNYEAQQDKSGLPNDRFSAERPEGSISTLTIQRTEQRDSAMYRCASSPEGAPPLREQYFGPGTRLTVT.